The clone carrying this T cell receptor beta chain came up many times. Its target is unknown. PBMCs were sourced from about 10 ml fresh peripheral blood. V was trimmed by 6 bases and J by 4 bases, leaving 19 bases between them. This CDR3 comprises 16 residues. Germline values: CDR1 ENHRY, CDR2 SYGVKD. This record belongs to a study of T cells in Graves' hyperthyroidism and ophthalmopathy. Study-wide points: Blood samples included most of the expanded thyroid clonotypes exceeding 0.001.

RNA transcripts gave rise to amplified TCR beta CDR3 regions. HTBI primers were employed in a first-round RT-PCR of the TCR CDR3. TCRdb passed the multiplex PCR reads through MiXCR, listing each CDR3 protein once. The sample lists hundreds of thousands of distinct CDR3 sequences; 13% to 15% were seen once. The sequence came from a woman aged 18-35 years with Graves' hyperthyroidism. Sequencing was done on a sample of blood. The chain joins TRBV10-3 to TRBJ2-1, with a possible D match to TRBD2 (6 bases). CDR3 residues: CAISRDSGKVYNEQFF. Here the CDR3 DNA reads TGTGCCATCAGCCGCGATAGCGGAAAGGTATACAATGAGCAGTTCTTC.